The 9 T cell receptor beta chains in this list originate from one sample, sequenced in a study of OX40 agonist ivuxolimab in advanced cancers. Profiling relied on immunoSEQ multiplex PCR, and the TCRdb table lists in-frame clones only, not all of them. Altogether 65,000 to 95,000 clones are present, less than 95% being singletons, with the ten largest covering about 0.35%. The sample consisted of CD4+ or CD8+ T cells sorted from blood, taken in a trial of the OX40 agonist ivuxolimab. The source is an adult with an advanced solid tumor such as melanoma, head and neck, liver or kidney cancer.

The V gene is TRBV29-1, the J gene TRBJ1-1, with no clear D. Trimming took off 4 bases at V and 2 bases at J, with 14 bases between the two ends. The CDR3 loop spans 14 amino acids. Germline V gene lookup returns CDR1 SQVTM and CDR2 ANQGSEA. CDR3 coding DNA: TGCAGCGTTGTTGACGTGACAACAAACACTGAAGCTTTCTTT. Encoded protein: CSVVDVTTNTEAFF. The variable domain in full, completed from reference TRBV29-1 and TRBJ1-1, reads SAVISQKPSRDICQRGTSLTIQCQVDSQVTMMFWYRQQPGQSLTLIATANQGSEATYESGFVIDKFPISRPNLTFSTLTVSNMSPEDSSIYLCSVVDVTTNTEAFFGQGTRLTVV.

The sample holds one count of this clone. J is TRBJ1-6 and V is TRBV14; possible D gene TRBD1, 6 bases. The germline V and J ends were trimmed by 0 bases and 0 bases, with 12 bases remaining between them. CDR1 and CDR2 from the germline V gene are SGHDN and FVKESK. CDR3 length: 18 amino acids. The CDR3 DNA is TGTGCCAGCAGCCAAGATCAGAGGGGGAGCTCCTATAATTCACCCCTCCACTTT. Its protein is CASSQDQRGSSYNSPLHF. Together with reference TRBV14 and TRBJ1-6, the CDR3 gives the full variable domain: EAGVTQFPSHSVIEKGQTVTLRCDPISGHDNLYWYRRVMGKEIKFLLHFVKESKQDESGMPNNRFLAERTGGTYSTLKVQPAELEDSGVYFCASSQDQRGSSYNSPLHFGNGTRLTVT.

The J gene is TRBJ1-3, the V gene TRBV5-1; D perhaps matches TRBD1 (5 bases). Looked up from germline, CDR1 is SGHRS and CDR2 is YFSETQ. V dropped 4 bases and J dropped 1 base, with 15 bases sitting between them. The CDR3 totals 16 residues. The chain's CDR3 is CASSPDGGESGNTIYF. The DNA for the CDR3 is TGCGCCAGCAGCCCGGATGGGGGGGAGTCTGGAAACACCATATATTTT.

This chain joins TRBV25-1 and TRBJ1-1; D is possibly TRBD1 (6 bases). The CDR3 has 15 residues. The V end was cut by 6 bases, the J end by 1 base, with 15 bases between. Germline CDR1 is MGHDK and CDR2 is SYGVNS. The CDR3, as DNA: TGTGCCAGCAGCTCGGGGGGCTCGGGGAACACTGAAGCTTTCTTT. Its translation is CASSSGGSGNTEAFF.

This clone was observed a single time. The chain combines TRBV4-2 with TRBJ2-3; D is possibly TRBD1 or TRBD2 (5 bases each). There are 16 residues in the CDR3. With 0 bases removed from V and 5 bases from J, the gap between germline ends came to 15 bases. Germline CDR1 LGHNA, CDR2 YNFKEQ. CDR3: CASSQDWASRVDTQYF. The CDR3 coding sequence is TGTGCCAGCAGCCAAGATTGGGCTAGCAGGGTAGATACGCAGTATTTT.

CDR3 protein: CASSVEGSYGYTF. The CDR3 DNA follows: TGTGCCAGCAGCGTAGAGGGCAGCTATGGCTACACCTTC. The chain recombines TRBV9 with TRBJ1-2; the D is unclear. Germline CDR1 is SGDLS and CDR2 is YYNGEE. Trimming pared 0 bases from V and 4 bases from J, leaving 7 bases between. There are 13 residues in the CDR3.

The V call is TRBV27, the J call TRBJ1-5, with D tentatively TRBD1 (5 bases). Germline-derived CDR1 and CDR2 are MNHEY and SMNVEV (reference sequence). The CDR3 is 15 amino acids. The V end was cut by 2 bases, the J end by 4 bases, with 12 bases between. Here the CDR3 DNA reads TGTGCCAGCAGTTTAAACGGGCGGGGGAATCAGCCCCAGCATTTT. It is translated as CASSLNGRGNQPQHF.

The chain carries TRBV11-2 and TRBJ2-1; 10 bases fit TRBD2. Germline CDR1 SGHAT, CDR2 FQNNGV. The CDR3 contains 16 residues. Trimming at V came to 5 bases and at J to 6 bases, leaving 10 bases not matched to a gene. The DNA of the CDR3 is TGTGCCAGCAGCCACCCGGGTACTAGCGGGGCCAATGAGCAGTTCTTC. Residues: CASSHPGTSGANEQFF.

The CDR3 nucleotides are TGTGCCAGCAGTGTCAGGGTTTCTGAAGCTTTCTTT. Translation: CASSVRVSEAFF. The rearrangement joins TRBV28 to TRBJ1-1, with D tentatively TRBD1 (5 bases). The CDR3 totals 12 residues. The V gene lost 5 bases and the J gene lost 6 bases, with 10 bases spanning the gap. Per germline, CDR1 MDHEN and CDR2 SYDVKM.